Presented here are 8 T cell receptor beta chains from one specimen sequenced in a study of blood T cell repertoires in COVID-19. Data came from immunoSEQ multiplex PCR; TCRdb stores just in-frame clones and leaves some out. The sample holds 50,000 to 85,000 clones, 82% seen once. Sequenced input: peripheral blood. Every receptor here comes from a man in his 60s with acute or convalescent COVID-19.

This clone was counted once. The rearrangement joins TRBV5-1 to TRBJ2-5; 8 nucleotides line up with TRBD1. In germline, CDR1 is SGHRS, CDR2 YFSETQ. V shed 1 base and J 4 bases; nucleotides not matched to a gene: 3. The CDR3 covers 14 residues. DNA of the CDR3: TGCGCCAGCAGCTTGCAGGGGGCCAGAGAGACCCAGTACTTC. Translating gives CASSLQGARETQYF.

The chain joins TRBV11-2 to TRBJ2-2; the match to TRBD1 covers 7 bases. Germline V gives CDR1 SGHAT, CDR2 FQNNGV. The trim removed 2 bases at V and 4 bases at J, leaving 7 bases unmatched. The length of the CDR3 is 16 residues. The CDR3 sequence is CASSLNRGRSTGELFF. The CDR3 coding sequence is TGTGCCAGCAGCTTAAACAGGGGCAGAAGCACCGGGGAGCTGTTTTTT.

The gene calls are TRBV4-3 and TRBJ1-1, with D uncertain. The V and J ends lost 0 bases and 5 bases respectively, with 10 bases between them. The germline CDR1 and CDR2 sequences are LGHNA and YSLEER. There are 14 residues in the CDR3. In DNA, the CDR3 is TGCGCCAGCAGCCAAGAGGCCCGCGGTACTGAAGCTTTCTTT. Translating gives CASSQEARGTEAFF.

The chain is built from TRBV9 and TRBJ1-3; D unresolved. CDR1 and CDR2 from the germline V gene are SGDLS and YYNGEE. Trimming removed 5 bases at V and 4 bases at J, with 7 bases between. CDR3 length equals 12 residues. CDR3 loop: CASRGDGNTIYF. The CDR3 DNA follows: TGTGCCAGCAGGGGAGACGGAAACACCATATATTTT.

The CDR3 spells CASSLTTATNEKLFF. The CDR3, as DNA: TGCGCCAGCAGTTTAACGACAGCAACTAATGAAAAACTGTTTTTT. The chain couples TRBV5-1 to TRBJ1-4, with a possible D match to TRBD1 (5 bases). V was trimmed by 5 bases and J by 0 bases, leaving 11 bases between them. There are 15 residues in the CDR3. Germline loops: CDR1 SGHRS, CDR2 YFSETQ.

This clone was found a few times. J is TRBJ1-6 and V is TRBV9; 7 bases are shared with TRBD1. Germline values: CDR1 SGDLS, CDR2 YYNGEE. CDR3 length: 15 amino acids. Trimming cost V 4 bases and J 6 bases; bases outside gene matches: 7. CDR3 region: CASSSTPGGNSPLHF. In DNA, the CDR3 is TGTGCCAGCAGCTCCACTCCAGGGGGTAATTCACCCCTCCACTTT.

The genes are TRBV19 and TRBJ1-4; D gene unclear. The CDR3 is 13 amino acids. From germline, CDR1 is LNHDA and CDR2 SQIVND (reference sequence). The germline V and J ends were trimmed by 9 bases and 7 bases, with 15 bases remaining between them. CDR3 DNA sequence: TGTGCCAGCCGGGGAGGGTTAGGTGAAAAACTGTTTTTT. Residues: CASRGGLGEKLFF.

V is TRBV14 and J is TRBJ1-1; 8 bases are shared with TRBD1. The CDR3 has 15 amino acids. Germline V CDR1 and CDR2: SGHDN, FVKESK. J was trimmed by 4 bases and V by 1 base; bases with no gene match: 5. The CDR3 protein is CASSQVRGRSTEAFF. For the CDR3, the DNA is TGTGCCAGCAGCCAAGTCAGGGGGCGTAGCACTGAAGCTTTCTTT.